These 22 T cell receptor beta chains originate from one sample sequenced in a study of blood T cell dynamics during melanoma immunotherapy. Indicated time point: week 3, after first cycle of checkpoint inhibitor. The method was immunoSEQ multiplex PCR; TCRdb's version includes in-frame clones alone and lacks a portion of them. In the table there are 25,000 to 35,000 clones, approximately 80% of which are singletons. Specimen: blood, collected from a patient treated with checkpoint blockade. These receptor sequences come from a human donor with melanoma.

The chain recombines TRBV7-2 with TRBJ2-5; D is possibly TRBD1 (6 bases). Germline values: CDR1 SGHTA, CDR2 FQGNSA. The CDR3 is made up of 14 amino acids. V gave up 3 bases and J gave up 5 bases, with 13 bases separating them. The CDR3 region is CASSLFGQGETQYF. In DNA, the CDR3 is TGTGCCAGCAGCTTGTTCGGTCAGGGGGAGACCCAGTACTTC.

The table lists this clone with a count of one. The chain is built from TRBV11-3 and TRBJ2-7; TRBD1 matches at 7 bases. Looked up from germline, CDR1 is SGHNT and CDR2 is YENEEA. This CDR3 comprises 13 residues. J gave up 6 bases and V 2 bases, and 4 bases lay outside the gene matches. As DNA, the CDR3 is TGTGCCAGCAGCTTATCGGCAGGGGGCGAGCAGTACTTC. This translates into CASSLSAGGEQYF.

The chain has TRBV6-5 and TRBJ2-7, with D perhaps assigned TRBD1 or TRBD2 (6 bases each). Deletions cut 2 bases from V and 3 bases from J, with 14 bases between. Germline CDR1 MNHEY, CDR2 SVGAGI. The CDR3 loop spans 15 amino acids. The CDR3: CASSYVGGGHYEQYF. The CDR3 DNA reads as TGTGCCAGCAGTTACGTCGGGGGCGGACACTACGAGCAGTACTTC.

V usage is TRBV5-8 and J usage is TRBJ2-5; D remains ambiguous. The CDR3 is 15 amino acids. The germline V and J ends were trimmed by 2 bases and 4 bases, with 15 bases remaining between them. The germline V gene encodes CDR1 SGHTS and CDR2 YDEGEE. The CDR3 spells CASSLRTPSVETQYF. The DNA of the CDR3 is TGTGCCAGCAGCTTACGGACCCCGAGCGTAGAGACCCAGTACTTC.

In DNA form, the CDR3 reads TGTGCCAGCAGTACCCCAAAAAACATTCAGTACTTC. Translated: CASSTPKNIQYF. J is TRBJ2-4 and V is TRBV28; D not resolved. The germline CDR1 and CDR2 sequences are MDHEN and SYDVKM. With 5 bases removed from V and 4 bases from J, the gap between germline ends came to 6 bases. The CDR3 is 12 residues long.

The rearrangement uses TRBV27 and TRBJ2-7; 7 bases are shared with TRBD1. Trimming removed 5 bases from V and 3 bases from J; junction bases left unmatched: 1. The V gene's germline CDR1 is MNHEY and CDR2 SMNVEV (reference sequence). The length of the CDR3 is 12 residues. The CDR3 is CASSNRGYEQYF. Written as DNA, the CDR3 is TGTGCCAGCAGTAACAGGGGCTACGAGCAGTACTTC.

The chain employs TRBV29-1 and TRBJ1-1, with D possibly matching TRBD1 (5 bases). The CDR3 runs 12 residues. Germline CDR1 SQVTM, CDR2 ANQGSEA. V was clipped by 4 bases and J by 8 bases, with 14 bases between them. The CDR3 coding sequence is TGCAGCGTTGGGGGCCTCCTCCCCGAAGCTTTCTTT. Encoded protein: CSVGGLLPEAFF. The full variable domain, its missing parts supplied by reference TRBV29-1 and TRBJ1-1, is SAVISQKPSRDICQRGTSLTIQCQVDSQVTMMFWYRQQPGQSLTLIATANQGSEATYESGFVIDKFPISRPNLTFSTLTVSNMSPEDSSIYLCSVGGLLPEAFFGQGTRLTVV.

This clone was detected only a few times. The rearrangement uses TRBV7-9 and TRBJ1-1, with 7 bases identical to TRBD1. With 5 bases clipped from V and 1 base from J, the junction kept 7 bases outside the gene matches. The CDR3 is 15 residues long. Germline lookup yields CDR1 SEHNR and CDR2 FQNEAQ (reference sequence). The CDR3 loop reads CASSTLRGENTEAFF. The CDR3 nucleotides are TGTGCCAGCAGCACCCTCAGGGGGGAGAACACTGAAGCTTTCTTT.

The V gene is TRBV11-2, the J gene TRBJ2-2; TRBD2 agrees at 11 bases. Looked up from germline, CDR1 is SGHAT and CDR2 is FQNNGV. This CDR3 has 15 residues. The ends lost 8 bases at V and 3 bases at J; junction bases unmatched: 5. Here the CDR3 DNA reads TGTGCCAGCTCTAGCGGGAGGACCTACACCGGGGAGCTGTTTTTT. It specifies CASSSGRTYTGELFF.

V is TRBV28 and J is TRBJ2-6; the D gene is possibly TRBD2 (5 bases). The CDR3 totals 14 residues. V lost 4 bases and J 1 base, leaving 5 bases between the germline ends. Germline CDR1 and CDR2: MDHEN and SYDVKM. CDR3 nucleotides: TGTGCCAGCAGTTCGGGGTCTGGGGCCAACGTCCTGACTTTC. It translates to CASSSGSGANVLTF.

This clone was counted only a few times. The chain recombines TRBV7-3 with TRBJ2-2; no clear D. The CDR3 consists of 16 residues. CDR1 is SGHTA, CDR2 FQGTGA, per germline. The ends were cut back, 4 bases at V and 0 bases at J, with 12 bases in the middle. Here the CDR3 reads CASSSHPPPNTGELFF. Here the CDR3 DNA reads TGTGCCAGCAGCTCCCATCCGCCCCCGAACACCGGGGAGCTGTTTTTT.

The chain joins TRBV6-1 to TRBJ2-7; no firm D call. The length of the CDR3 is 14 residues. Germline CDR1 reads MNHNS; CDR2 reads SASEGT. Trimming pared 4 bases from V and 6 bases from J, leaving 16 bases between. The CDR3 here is CASSGQRQLSEQYF. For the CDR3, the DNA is TGTGCCAGCAGTGGACAAAGACAATTAAGCGAGCAGTACTTC.

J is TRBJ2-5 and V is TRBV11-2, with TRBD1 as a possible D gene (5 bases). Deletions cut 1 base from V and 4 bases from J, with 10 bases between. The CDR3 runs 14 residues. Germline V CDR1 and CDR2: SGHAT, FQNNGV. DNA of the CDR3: TGTGCCAGCAGCTTAGGGTCGACAGCAGAGACCCAGTACTTC. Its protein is CASSLGSTAETQYF. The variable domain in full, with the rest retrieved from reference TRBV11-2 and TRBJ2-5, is EAGVAQSPRYKIIEKRQSVAFWCNPISGHATLYWYQQILGQGPKLLIQFQNNGVVDDSQLPKDRFSAERLKGVDSTLKIQPAKLEDSAVYLCASSLGSTAETQYFGPGTRLLVL.

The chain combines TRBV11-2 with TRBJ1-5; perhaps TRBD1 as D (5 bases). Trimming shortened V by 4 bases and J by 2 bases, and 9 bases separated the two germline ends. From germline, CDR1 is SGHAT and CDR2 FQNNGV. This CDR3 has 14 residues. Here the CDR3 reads CASSSQGGNQPQHF. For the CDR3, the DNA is TGTGCCAGCAGCTCCCAGGGAGGCAATCAGCCCCAGCATTTT. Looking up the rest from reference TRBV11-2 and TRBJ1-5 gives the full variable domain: EAGVAQSPRYKIIEKRQSVAFWCNPISGHATLYWYQQILGQGPKLLIQFQNNGVVDDSQLPKDRFSAERLKGVDSTLKIQPAKLEDSAVYLCASSSQGGNQPQHFGDGTRLSIL.

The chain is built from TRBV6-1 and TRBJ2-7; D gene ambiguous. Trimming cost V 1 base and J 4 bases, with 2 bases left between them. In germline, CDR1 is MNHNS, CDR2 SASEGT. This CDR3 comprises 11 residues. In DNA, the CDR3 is TGTGCCAGCAGTGAAGGGTACGAGCAGTACTTC. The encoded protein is CASSEGYEQYF.

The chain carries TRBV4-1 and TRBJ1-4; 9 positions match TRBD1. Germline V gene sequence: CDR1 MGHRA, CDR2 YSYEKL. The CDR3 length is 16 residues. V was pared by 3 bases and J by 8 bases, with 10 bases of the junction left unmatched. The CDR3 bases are TGCGCCAGCAGCCAGCCCAACAGGGGGCTACAAGAAAAACTGTTTTTT. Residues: CASSQPNRGLQEKLFF.

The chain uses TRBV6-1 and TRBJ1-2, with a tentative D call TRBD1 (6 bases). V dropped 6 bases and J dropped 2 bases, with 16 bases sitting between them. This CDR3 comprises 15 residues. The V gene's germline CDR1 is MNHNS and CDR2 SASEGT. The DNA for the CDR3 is TGTGCCAGCAGCGAACCATTACAGGGAAACTATGGCTACACCTTC. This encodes CASSEPLQGNYGYTF.

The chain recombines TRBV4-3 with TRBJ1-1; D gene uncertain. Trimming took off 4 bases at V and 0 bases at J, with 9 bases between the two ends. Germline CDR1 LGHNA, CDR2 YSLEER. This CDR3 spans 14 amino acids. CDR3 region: CASSPGPMNTEAFF. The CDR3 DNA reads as TGCGCCAGCAGCCCCGGACCCATGAACACTGAAGCTTTCTTT.

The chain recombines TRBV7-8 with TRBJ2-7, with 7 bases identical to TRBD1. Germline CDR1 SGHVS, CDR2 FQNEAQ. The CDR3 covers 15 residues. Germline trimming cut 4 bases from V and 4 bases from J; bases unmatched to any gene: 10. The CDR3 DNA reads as TGTGCCAGCAGCTACGGACCAGGGGGTAGTTACGAGCAGTACTTC. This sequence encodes CASSYGPGGSYEQYF.

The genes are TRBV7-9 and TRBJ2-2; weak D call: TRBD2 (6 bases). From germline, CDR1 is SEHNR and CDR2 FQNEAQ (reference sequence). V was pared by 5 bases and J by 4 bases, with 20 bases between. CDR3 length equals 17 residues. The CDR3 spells CASSPARRGRGTGELFF. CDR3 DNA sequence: TGTGCCAGCAGCCCCGCCCGGCGGGGCCGCGGCACCGGGGAGCTGTTTTTT. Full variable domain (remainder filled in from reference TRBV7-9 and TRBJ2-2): DTGVSQNPRHKITKRGQNVTFRCDPISEHNRLYWYRQTLGQGPEFLTYFQNEAQLEKSRLLSDRFSAERPKGSFSTLEIQRTEQGDSAMYLCASSPARRGRGTGELFFGEGSRLTVL.

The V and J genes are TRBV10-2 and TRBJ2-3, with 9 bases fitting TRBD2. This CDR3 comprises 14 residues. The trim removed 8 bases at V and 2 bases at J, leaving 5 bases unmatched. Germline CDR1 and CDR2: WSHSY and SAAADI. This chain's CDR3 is CASQRGASTDTQYF. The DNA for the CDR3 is TGCGCCAGCCAGCGGGGGGCTTCCACAGATACGCAGTATTTT.

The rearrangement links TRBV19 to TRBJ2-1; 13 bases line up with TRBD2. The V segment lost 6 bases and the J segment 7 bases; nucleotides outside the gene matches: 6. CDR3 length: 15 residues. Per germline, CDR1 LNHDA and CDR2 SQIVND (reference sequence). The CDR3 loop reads CASRRTSGSRNEQFF. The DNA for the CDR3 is TGTGCCAGTAGAAGGACTAGCGGGAGTAGGAATGAGCAGTTCTTC.